This is a list of T cell receptor beta chains from one sample in a study of human T cells and chemical hapten exposure. TCRdb processed the RACE reads anew with MiXCR; each CDR3 protein has one entry. The sample has approximately 80,000 distinct CDR3 sequences, 7.5% to 9% seen once; the top ten hold about 1.6%. The sample was whole blood, taken in connection with sensitization to the hapten diphenylcyclopropenone (DPC). Every receptor here comes from a young woman with alopecia areata. Some clones in this sample may be carry-over from other donors' samples. The conserved cysteine and the conserved F or W are not part of the CDR3 here. The order of the fields is clone size, V gene, J gene, CDR3 protein. Expanded clones are given a class, and other clones once, few, many or no size at all.

clone size: NA
V gene: TRBV18
J gene: TRBJ1-2
CDR3 protein: ASSPLVQGDS

clone size: many
V gene: TRBV7-2
J gene: TRBJ2-2
CDR3 protein: ASSPWGSGSSNTGELF

clone size: NA
V gene: TRBV6-6
J gene: TRBJ1-2
CDR3 protein: ASSRQQGYT

clone size: NA
V gene: TRBV12-3/TRBV12-4
J gene: TRBJ1-6
CDR3 protein: ASSPDRVSPLH

clone size: many
V gene: TRBV10-3
J gene: TRBJ2-6
CDR3 protein: AISTGSYSGANVLT

clone size: few
V gene: TRBV12-3/TRBV12-4
J gene: TRBJ1-1
CDR3 protein: ASTCRTEAF

clone size: many
V gene: TRBV29-1
J gene: TRBJ2-7
CDR3 protein: SVGRGVHEQY

clone size: many
V gene: TRBV5-4
J gene: TRBJ2-7
CDR3 protein: ASSLGRSGGRTYEQY

clone size: few
V gene: TRBV2
J gene: TRBJ2-7
CDR3 protein: ASSERGQGPYEQY

clone size: many
V gene: TRBV7-8
J gene: TRBJ1-1
CDR3 protein: ASSLHLEPAF